These 23 T cell receptor beta chains originate from one sample sequenced in a study of blood T cell repertoires in COVID-19. Some clones are missing from TCRdb's copy, which holds only in-frame ones; the method was immunoSEQ multiplex PCR. The sample carries roughly 76,000 clones, around nine tenths recorded once. Sequenced sample: peripheral blood. The receptor source for this set is a man aged 30-40 years with acute or convalescent COVID-19.

The V and J genes are TRBV7-9 and TRBJ2-5; a possible D gene is TRBD2 (6 bases). Germline assignment: CDR1 SEHNR and CDR2 FQNEAQ (reference sequence). CDR3 length: 15 amino acids. Between the trimmed V and J ends, which lost 5 bases and 2 bases, there was a span of 15 bases. The CDR3, as DNA: TGTGCCAGCAGCCGACTTGGGACTCAACAAGAGACCCAGTACTTC. It is translated as CASSRLGTQQETQYF.

V and J are TRBV6-5 and TRBJ2-3; D gene ambiguous. The CDR3 is 14 amino acids. Looked up from germline, CDR1 is MNHEY and CDR2 is SVGAGI. Trimming took off 4 bases at V and 2 bases at J, with 10 bases between the two ends. CDR3 in DNA: TGTGCCAGCAGTTCGGTCCTTTCCACAGATACGCAGTATTTT. It encodes CASSSVLSTDTQYF.

V gene TRBV9 combines with J gene TRBJ1-3, with 8 bases fitting TRBD1. CDR3 length equals 15 residues. Trimming cost V 5 bases and J 0 bases; bases outside gene matches: 4. The germline V gene encodes CDR1 SGDLS and CDR2 YYNGEE. CDR3 sequence: CASSGDRFSGNTIYF. DNA of the CDR3: TGTGCCAGCAGTGGGGACAGGTTCTCTGGAAACACCATATATTTT.

The V gene is TRBV30, the J gene TRBJ1-1; D call uncertain. The V gene lost 0 bases and the J gene lost 3 bases, with 8 bases spanning the gap. The CDR3 length is 13 residues. The germline V gene has CDR1 GTSNPN and CDR2 SVGIG (reference sequence). The CDR3 here is CAWSVIQYTEAFF. In DNA form, the CDR3 reads TGTGCCTGGAGTGTGATACAGTACACTGAAGCTTTCTTT. The whole variable domain, filled in from reference TRBV30 and TRBJ1-1, reads SQTIHQWPATLVQPVGSPLSLECTVEGTSNPNLYWYRQAAGRGLQLLFYSVGIGQISSEVPQNLSASRPQDRQFILSSKKLLLSDSGFYLCAWSVIQYTEAFFGQGTRLTVV.

This sequence joins TRBV6-2 or TRBV6-3 and TRBJ2-5; a weak D match, TRBD2 (5 bases). The V and J ends lost 0 bases and 5 bases respectively, with 10 bases between them. The CDR3 is 14 residues long. Germline-derived CDR1 and CDR2 are MNHEY and SVGEGT. DNA of the CDR3: TGTGCCAGCAGTTACTCGAGTAGGAGGGAGACCCAGTACTTC. It encodes CASSYSSRRETQYF.

J is TRBJ1-1 and V is TRBV5-8; D not certain. The CDR3 is 13 amino acids. Trimming took 0 bases from V and 1 from J, leaving 4 bases between them. Germline values: CDR1 SGHTS, CDR2 YDEGEE. CDR3 protein: CASSLGGNTEAFF. The CDR3 bases are TGTGCCAGCAGCTTGGGAGGGAACACTGAAGCTTTCTTT.

The V and J genes are TRBV15 and TRBJ2-5, with D maybe TRBD1 (5 bases). The CDR3 runs 15 residues. Trimming removed 3 bases at V and 4 bases at J, with 15 bases between. Germline V gene sequence: CDR1 LNHNV, CDR2 YYDKDF (reference sequence). For the CDR3, the DNA is TGTGCCACCAGCAGGACAGCATCAGGCATAGAGACCCAGTACTTC. It specifies CATSRTASGIETQYF.

The V call is TRBV28, the J call TRBJ1-4; a weak D match, TRBD1 (6 bases). Per the germline V gene, CDR1 is MDHEN and CDR2 is SYDVKM. The CDR3 totals 15 residues. The V and J ends lost 5 bases and 6 bases respectively, with 16 bases between them. The CDR3 coding sequence is TGTGCCAGCAGTCCTGCCGGGACACTACATGAAAAACTGTTTTTT. Protein product: CASSPAGTLHEKLFF.

The rearrangement uses TRBV21-1 and TRBJ2-1; the D call in the table, TRBD2, was not verified against the DNA. TRBV21-1 is flagged as a pseudogene. The CDR3 consists of 16 residues. CDR3 protein: CASSAGLAGVSDEQFF. The CDR3 coding sequence is TGTGCCAGCTCAGCCGGGCTAGCGGGAGTTTCGGATGAGCAGTTCTTC.

About this clone: Distinct nucleotide sequences in the sample also encode this CDR3. This chain joins TRBV20-1 and TRBJ1-2; D remains unclear. Germline assignment: CDR1 DFQATT and CDR2 SNEGSKA (reference sequence). The V and J ends lost 6 bases and 2 bases respectively, with 7 bases between them. The CDR3 extends over 11 amino acids. The CDR3 sequence: CSARQNYGYTF. DNA of the CDR3: TGCAGTGCCAGGCAGAACTATGGCTACACCTTC.

This clone was seen ten or more times. The gene calls are TRBV6-2 or TRBV6-3 and TRBJ2-1; 8 bases are shared with TRBD1. With V trimmed by 6 bases and J by 7 bases, 8 bases remained unmatched. This CDR3 comprises 14 residues. Germline CDR1 MNHEY, CDR2 SVGEGT. The CDR3 DNA is TGTGCCAGCAGCGCACGACAGGGGCCAAATGAGCAGTTCTTC. This encodes CASSARQGPNEQFF.

The chain joins TRBV19 to TRBJ1-5; the match to TRBD1 covers 8 bases. This CDR3 is 14 amino acids long. CDR1 and CDR2 (germline): LNHDA, SQIVND (reference sequence). With V trimmed by 3 bases and J by 7 bases, 5 bases remained unmatched. The CDR3, as DNA: TGTGCCAGTAGTATCCAGGGGGCAAGGCAGCCCCAGCATTTT. Its protein product is CASSIQGARQPQHF.

The chain has TRBV27 and TRBJ2-7, with 10 bases fitting TRBD2. This CDR3 has 16 amino acids. Germline CDR1 and CDR2: MNHEY and SMNVEV (reference sequence). The ends lost 6 bases at V and 1 base at J; junction bases unmatched: 9. In nucleotides, the CDR3 is TGTGCCAGCAGGAAACTCGGGACTAGCGTGTCCTACGAGCAGTACTTC. Residues: CASRKLGTSVSYEQYF.

The rearrangement joins TRBV11-3 to TRBJ2-5; weak D call: TRBD1 (6 bases). Germline lookup yields CDR1 SGHNT and CDR2 YENEEA. V lost 2 bases and J lost 7, with 11 bases in between. The CDR3 runs to 13 residues. Here the CDR3 DNA reads TGTGCCAGCAGCTTATCCAAAGGGGGGACCCAGTACTTC. This codes for CASSLSKGGTQYF.

The chain employs TRBV2 and TRBJ2-1, with TRBD2 matching over 11 bases. Germline V gene sequence: CDR1 SNHLY, CDR2 FYNNEI. This CDR3 is built from 17 residues. V dropped 0 bases and J dropped 7; count of bases not matched to a gene: 8. The CDR3 sequence: CASSEALAGGPGNEQFF. The CDR3 DNA reads TGTGCCAGCAGTGAAGCTTTAGCGGGAGGGCCTGGAAATGAGCAGTTCTTC.

The chain combines TRBV11-2 with TRBJ2-2; the D gene is possibly TRBD1 (6 bases). The CDR3 contains 14 residues. Trimming shortened V by 2 bases and J by 4 bases, and 8 bases separated the two germline ends. Germline CDR1 is SGHAT and CDR2 is FQNNGV. This CDR3 is CASSLLQGTGELFF. The CDR3 DNA follows: TGTGCCAGCAGCTTATTACAGGGCACCGGGGAGCTGTTTTTT.

The chain has TRBV27 and TRBJ2-7; a possible D gene is TRBD2 (7 bases). The V end lost 6 bases, the J end lost 3 bases, and 18 bases lay between the germline ends. The germline V gene encodes CDR1 MNHEY and CDR2 SMNVEV (reference sequence). The CDR3 covers 15 residues. The CDR3 sequence is CASRPGQRDYYEQYF. Written as DNA, the CDR3 is TGTGCCAGCAGACCGGGACAAAGGGACTACTACGAGCAGTACTTC.

This chain uses TRBV7-3 with TRBJ2-2; possibly TRBD2 for D (6 bases). In germline, CDR1 is SGHTA, CDR2 FQGTGA. Trimming left V 4 bases short and J 0 bases short, with 15 bases between. The CDR3 has 17 residues. The CDR3 bases are TGTGCCAGCAGCTCGACACAGACTAGGGCGAACACCGGGGAGCTGTTTTTT. This translates into CASSSTQTRANTGELFF.

The chain links TRBV19 to TRBJ2-7, with 8 bases identical to TRBD1. Losses at the gene ends were 2 bases for V and 1 base for J; bases not matched to a gene: 4. CDR3 length equals 15 residues. CDR1 and CDR2 (germline): LNHDA, SQIVND (reference sequence). The CDR3 DNA reads TGTGCCAGTAGTATAACCGGGACAGGATCCTACGAGCAGTACTTC. Translating it yields CASSITGTGSYEQYF.

This sequence joins TRBV24-1 and TRBJ2-3; D gene uncertain. Germline V gene data show CDR1 as KGHDR and CDR2 as SFDVKD. Trimming took off 4 bases at V and 1 base at J, with 8 bases between the two ends. This CDR3 contains 14 residues. CDR3 residues: CATSDATRTDTQYF. As DNA, the CDR3 is TGTGCCACCAGTGACGCTACCCGCACAGATACGCAGTATTTT.

V is TRBV7-9 and J is TRBJ2-2; D gene ambiguous. Germline CDR1 reads SEHNR; CDR2 reads FQNEAQ (reference sequence). The CDR3 extends over 15 amino acids. Trimming left V 2 bases short and J 4 bases short, with 11 bases between. The CDR3 region is CASSLKLSSTGELFF. As DNA, the CDR3 is TGTGCCAGCAGCTTAAAACTATCAAGCACCGGGGAGCTGTTTTTT.

The chain employs TRBV28 and TRBJ2-3, with 10 bases fitting TRBD1. The CDR3 runs 15 residues. The V gene end was trimmed by 4 bases and the J gene end by 3 bases; junction bases not matched to a gene: 4. Germline CDR1 and CDR2: MDHEN and SYDVKM. CDR3 protein: CASSSRTGGTDTQYF. CDR3 bases: TGTGCCAGCAGTTCCCGGACAGGGGGGACAGATACGCAGTATTTT. Using reference TRBV28 and TRBJ2-3 for the parts outside the CDR3, the full variable domain is DVKVTQSSRYLVKRTGEKVFLECVQDMDHENMFWYRQDPGLGLRLIYFSYDVKMKEKGDIPEGYSVSREKKERFSLILESASTNQTSMYLCASSSRTGGTDTQYFGPGTRLTVL.

J is TRBJ1-2 and V is TRBV6-5; D perhaps matches TRBD1 (5 bases). Germline CDR1 reads MNHEY; CDR2 reads SVGAGI. V shed 2 bases and J shed 8 bases, with 12 bases lying between them. The CDR3 covers 13 residues. The CDR3 bases are TGTGCCAGCAGTTACGGGGAGGGGAGGGGCTACACCTTC. Translating gives CASSYGEGRGYTF.